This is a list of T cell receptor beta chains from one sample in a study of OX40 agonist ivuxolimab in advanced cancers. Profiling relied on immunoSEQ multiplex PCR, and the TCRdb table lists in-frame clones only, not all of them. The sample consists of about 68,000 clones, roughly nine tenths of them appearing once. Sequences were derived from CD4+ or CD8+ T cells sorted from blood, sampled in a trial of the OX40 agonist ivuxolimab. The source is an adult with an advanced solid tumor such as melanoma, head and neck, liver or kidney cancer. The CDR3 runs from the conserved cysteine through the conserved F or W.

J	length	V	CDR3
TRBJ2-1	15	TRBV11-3	CASSFSGSSYNEQFF
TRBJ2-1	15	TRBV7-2	CASSLMASGHNEQFF
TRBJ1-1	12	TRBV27	CASSPALGEAFF
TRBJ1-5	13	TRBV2	CASSGTQNQPQHF
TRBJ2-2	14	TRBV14	CASSQDGVAGELFF
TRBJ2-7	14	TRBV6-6	CASTTWEASYEQYF
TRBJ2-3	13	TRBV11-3	CASSLESTDTQYF
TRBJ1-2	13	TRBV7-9	CASSLASGYGYTF
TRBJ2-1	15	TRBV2	CASSHSQGRGNEQFF
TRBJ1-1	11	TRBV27	CASTLGAGAFF
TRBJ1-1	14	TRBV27	CASRQNRANTEAFF
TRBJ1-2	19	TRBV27	CASSPARDRLQLAANGYTF